This TCR beta chain was obtained from a study of immune evolution from preneoplasia to lung adenocarcinoma (dated by TCRdb to the early 2020s). Background on the whole study: HLA loss of heterozygosity was found in 7% of AIS, over 13% of MIA and more than 25% of ADC lesions, and in no AAH lesions. Whole exome sequencing and methylation data from the same cohort of nodules were integrated with the immune data. The sample size was set by how many specimens were available, not by a prior power calculation. According to the study, roughly 100 samples were used for TCR sequencing. TCR sequencing data came from approximately 46 patients. The overall cohort comprised around 48 patients with pulmonary nodules who underwent surgical resection. POLYSOLVER was used to infer class I HLA alleles from exome data, and LOHHLA was used to detect allele-specific HLA loss. Resected precursor lesions (AAH, AIS, MIA) and invasive adenocarcinomas were compared against paired morphologically normal lung tissue. The study used immune gene expression, TCR sequencing and multiplex immunofluorescence to profile the immune contexture of lung adenocarcinoma precursors and invasive adenocarcinoma.

CDR1 and CDR2, looked up from the germline V gene (reference sequence), are LNHDA and SQIVND. Trimming removed 6 bases from V and 1 base from J, leaving 22 bases between the germline ends. Reading from cysteine to phenylalanine, the CDR3 counts 18 amino acids. Left in the record is the CDR3 DNA by itself, 54 bases read in frame from the first base. Between the mid-2010s and the late 2010s, the patients underwent resection in either Japan or China. The histologic diagnosis of each case was independently confirmed on H&E slides by two lung cancer pathologists. To enrich premalignant or tumor cells for nucleic acid extraction, macro-dissection was performed after pathologic assessment. DNA was isolated from FFPE tissue using the AllPrep DNA/RNA FFPE Kit. Using the immunoSEQ hsTCRbeta Kit, TCR beta CDR3 regions were sequenced from DNA. In the source study's methods: TCR sequencing data were analysed with the ImmunoSEQ Analyzer. T cell clonality was defined as 1 minus Pielou's evenness, calculated on productive rearrangements. To measure T cell diversity, the inverse Simpson index was applied to productive templates. T cell density was expressed as TCR beta template counts normalized to usable DNA, with usable DNA estimated by amplifying and sequencing housekeeping genes. Two-sided Kruskal-Wallis tests were used to compare TCR metrics across histologic stages. The table comes from immuneACCESS by way of TCRdb, which keeps in-frame sequences with V and J called. Part of the clones is missing from these tables; in studies checked, under half for an unresolved V gene and the rest for unknown reasons. Clone size and the V and J calls come from that table; the DNA yielded D and trimming. Recorded for this sample are thousands of clones; roughly 84% of them occurred a single time. Around 3.1% of the sample is taken by the ten largest.

On this clone: Its specific antigen is unknown. The input lacks base qualities; no much larger clone sits a single base away.

The paper as a whole reports these results and caveats: The highest T cell clonality was observed in KRAS-mutant nodules compared with EGFR-mutant or double wild-type lesions. Clonality was highest in normal lung, while later-stage lesions appeared to show lower clonality but higher T cell density and diversity. Top T cell clone frequencies were highest in normal lung and appeared to decrease progressively from AAH through AIS, MIA and invasive adenocarcinoma. Because all patients were from Japan and China, applicability to Western populations was uncertain. The findings reflected association rather than direct causation, and larger cohorts with long-term follow-up and longitudinal biopsies were considered necessary.

The chain is encoded by TRBV19 joined to TRBJ1-5; TRBD1 could be the D gene, as 6 bases match. The source is a person aged 55 to 70 with lung adenocarcinoma. Input material: FFPE minimally invasive lung adenocarcinoma tissue. Per the publication, the cell subset or site label means: micro-invasive lung adenocarcinoma (MIA). At the DNA level, the sequence is TGTGCCAGTAGCGAAGACAGGAGGGCAAGTGGGAGCAATCAGCCCCAGCATTTT. Its product reads: CASSEDRRASGSNQPQHF.